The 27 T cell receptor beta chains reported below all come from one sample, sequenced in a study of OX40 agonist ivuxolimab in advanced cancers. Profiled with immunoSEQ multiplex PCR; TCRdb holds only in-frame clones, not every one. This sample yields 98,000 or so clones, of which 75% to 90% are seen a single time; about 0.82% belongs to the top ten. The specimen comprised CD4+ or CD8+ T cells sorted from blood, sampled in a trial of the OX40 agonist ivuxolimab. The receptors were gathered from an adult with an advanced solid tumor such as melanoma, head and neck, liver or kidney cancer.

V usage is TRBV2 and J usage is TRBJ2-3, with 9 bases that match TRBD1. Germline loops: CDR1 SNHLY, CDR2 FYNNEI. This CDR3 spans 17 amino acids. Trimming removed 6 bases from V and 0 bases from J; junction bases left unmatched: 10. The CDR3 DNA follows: TGTGCCAGCAGGCCCGGGACAGGGAGCTCTAGCACAGATACGCAGTATTTT. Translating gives CASRPGTGSSSTDTQYF.

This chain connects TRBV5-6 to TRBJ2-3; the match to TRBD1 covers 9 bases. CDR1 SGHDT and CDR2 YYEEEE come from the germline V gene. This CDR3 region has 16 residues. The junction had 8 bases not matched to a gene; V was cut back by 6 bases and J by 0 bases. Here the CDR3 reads CASIPGGTGSTDTQYF. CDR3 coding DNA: TGTGCCAGCATCCCAGGGGGGACAGGGAGCACAGATACGCAGTATTTT.

The CDR3 reads CASSLRTGSARGEKLFF. For the CDR3, the DNA is TGTGCCAGCAGCTTACGTACAGGTTCTGCGCGGGGTGAAAAACTGTTTTTT. The J gene is TRBJ1-4, the V gene TRBV7-6; D is perhaps TRBD1 (5 bases). The CDR3 is 17 residues long. The V end was cut by 2 bases, the J end by 7 bases, with 20 bases between. Per germline, CDR1 SGHVS and CDR2 FNYEAQ.

CDR3 bases: TGCGCCAGCAGCCGAGGGACAGGGGGTGAAAAACTGTTTTTT. This translates into CASSRGTGGEKLFF. This chain uses TRBV4-3 with TRBJ1-4; 11 nucleotides match TRBD1. CDR1 and CDR2 from the germline V gene are LGHNA and YSLEER. The CDR3 covers 14 residues. Losses at the gene ends were 4 bases for V and 7 bases for J; bases not matched to a gene: 2.

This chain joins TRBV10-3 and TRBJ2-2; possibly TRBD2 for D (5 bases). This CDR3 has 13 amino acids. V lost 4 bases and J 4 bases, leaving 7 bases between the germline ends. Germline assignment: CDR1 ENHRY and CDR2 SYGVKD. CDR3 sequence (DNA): TGTGCCATCAGTGGGGAGTTCACCGGGGAGCTGTTTTTT. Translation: CAISGEFTGELFF.

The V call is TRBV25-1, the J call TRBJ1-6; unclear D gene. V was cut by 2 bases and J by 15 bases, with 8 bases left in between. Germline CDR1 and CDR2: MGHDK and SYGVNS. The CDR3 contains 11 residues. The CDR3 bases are TGTGCCAGCAGTGAAGGGGTGGTCCTCCACTTT. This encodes CASSEGVVLHF.

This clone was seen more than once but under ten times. The CDR3 sequence: CASSYYWSNTEAFF. CDR3 coding DNA: TGCGCCAGCAGCTATTATTGGTCAAACACTGAAGCTTTCTTT. The genes are TRBV4-1 and TRBJ1-1; D remains ambiguous. The V end was cut by 5 bases, the J end by 2 bases, with 12 bases between. This CDR3 is built from 14 residues. In germline, CDR1 is MGHRA, CDR2 YSYEKL.

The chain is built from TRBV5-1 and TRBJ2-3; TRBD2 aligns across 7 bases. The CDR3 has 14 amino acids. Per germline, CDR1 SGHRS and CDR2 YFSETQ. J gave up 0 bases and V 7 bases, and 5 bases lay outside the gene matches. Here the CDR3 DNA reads TGCGCCAGCGGGGAGGGACCAAGCACAGATACGCAGTATTTT. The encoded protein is CASGEGPSTDTQYF.

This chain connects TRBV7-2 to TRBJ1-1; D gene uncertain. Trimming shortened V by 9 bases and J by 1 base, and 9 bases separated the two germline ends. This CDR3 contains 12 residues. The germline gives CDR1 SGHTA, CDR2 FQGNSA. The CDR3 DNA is TGTGCCAGTCAACCTCCGAACACTGAAGCTTTCTTT. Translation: CASQPPNTEAFF.

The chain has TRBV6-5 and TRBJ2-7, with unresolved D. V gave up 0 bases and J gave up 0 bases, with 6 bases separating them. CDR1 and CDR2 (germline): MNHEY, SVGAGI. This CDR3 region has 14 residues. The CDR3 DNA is TGTGCCAGCAGTTACTCGGGAAGCTCCTACGAGCAGTACGTC. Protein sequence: CASSYSGSSYEQYV.

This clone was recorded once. Here the CDR3 reads CASAESGTDLYEQYV. The CDR3 nucleotides read TGTGCCAGCGCTGAAAGCGGGACAGATTTATACGAGCAGTACGTC. The chain employs TRBV6-5 and TRBJ2-7; D tentatively fits TRBD1 or TRBD2 (7 bases each). Germline V CDR1 and CDR2: MNHEY, SVGAGI. With 8 bases removed from V and 4 bases from J, the gap between germline ends came to 21 bases. The CDR3 is made up of 15 amino acids.

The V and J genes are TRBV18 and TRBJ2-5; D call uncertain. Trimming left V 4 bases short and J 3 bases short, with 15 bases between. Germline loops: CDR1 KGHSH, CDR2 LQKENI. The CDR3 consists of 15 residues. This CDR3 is CASSQNRADEETQYF. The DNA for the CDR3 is TGTGCCAGCTCACAGAATAGGGCGGACGAAGAGACCCAGTACTTC.

Here the CDR3 reads CASSPREVNEKLFF. As DNA, the CDR3 is TGTGCCAGCTCACCCAGGGAGGTTAATGAAAAACTGTTTTTT. V usage is TRBV18 and J usage is TRBJ1-4, with D possibly TRBD1 on 5 matching bases. Per germline, CDR1 KGHSH and CDR2 LQKENI. The CDR3 consists of 14 residues. V gave up 3 bases and J gave up 4 bases, with 9 bases separating them. Together with reference TRBV18 and TRBJ1-4, the CDR3 gives the full variable domain: NAGVMQNPRHLVRRRGQEARLRCSPMKGHSHVYWYRQLPEEGLKFMVYLQKENIIDESGMPKERFSAEFPKEGPSILRIQQVVRGDSAAYFCASSPREVNEKLFFGSGTQLSVL.

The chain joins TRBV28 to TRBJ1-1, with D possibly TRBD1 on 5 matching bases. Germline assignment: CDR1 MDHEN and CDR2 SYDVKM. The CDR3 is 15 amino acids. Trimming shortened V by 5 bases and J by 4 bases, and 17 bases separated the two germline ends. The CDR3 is CASSPAQGQGTEAFF. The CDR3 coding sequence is TGTGCCAGCAGTCCCGCCCAGGGCCAAGGCACTGAAGCTTTCTTT. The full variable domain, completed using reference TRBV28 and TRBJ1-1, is DVKVTQSSRYLVKRTGEKVFLECVQDMDHENMFWYRQDPGLGLRLIYFSYDVKMKEKGDIPEGYSVSREKKERFSLILESASTNQTSMYLCASSPAQGQGTEAFFGQGTRLTVV.

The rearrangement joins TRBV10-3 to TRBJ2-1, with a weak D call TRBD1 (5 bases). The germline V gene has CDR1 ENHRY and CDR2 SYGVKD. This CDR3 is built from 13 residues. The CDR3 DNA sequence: TGTGCTGCCGCGCAGGACACCTACAATGAGCAGTTCTTC. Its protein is CAAAQDTYNEQFF.

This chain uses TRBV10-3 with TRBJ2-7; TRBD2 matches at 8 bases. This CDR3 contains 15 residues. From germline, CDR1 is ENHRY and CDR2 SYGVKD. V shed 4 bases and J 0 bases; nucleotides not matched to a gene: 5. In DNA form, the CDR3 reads TGTGCCATCAGTGTGAGTAGCGGGGCCTCCTACGAGCAGTACTTC. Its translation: CAISVSSGASYEQYF.

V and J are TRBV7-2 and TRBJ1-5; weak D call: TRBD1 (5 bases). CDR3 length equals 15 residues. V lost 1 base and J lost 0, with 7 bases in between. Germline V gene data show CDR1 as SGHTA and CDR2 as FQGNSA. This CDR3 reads CASSLVGASNQPQHF. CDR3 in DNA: TGTGCCAGCAGCTTAGTTGGGGCTAGCAATCAGCCCCAGCATTTT.

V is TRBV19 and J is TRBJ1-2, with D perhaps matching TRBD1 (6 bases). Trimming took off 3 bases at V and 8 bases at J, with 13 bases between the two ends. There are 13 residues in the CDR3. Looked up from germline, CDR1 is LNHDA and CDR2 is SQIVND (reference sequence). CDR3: CASSIQRGLGYTF. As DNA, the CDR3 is TGTGCCAGTAGTATTCAGCGGGGGCTCGGCTACACCTTC. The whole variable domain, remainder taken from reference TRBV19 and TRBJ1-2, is DGGITQSPKYLFRKEGQNVTLSCEQNLNHDAMYWYRQDPGQGLRLIYYSQIVNDFQKGDIAEGYSVSREKKESFPLTVTSAQKNPTAFYLCASSIQRGLGYTFGSGTRLTVV.

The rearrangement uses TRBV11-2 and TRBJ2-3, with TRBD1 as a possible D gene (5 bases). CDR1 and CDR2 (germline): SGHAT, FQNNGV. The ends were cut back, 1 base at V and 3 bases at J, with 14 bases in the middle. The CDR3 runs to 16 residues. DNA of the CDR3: TGTGCCAGCAGCTTAGGATCAGGGTTGGGAACAGATACGCAGTATTTT. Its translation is CASSLGSGLGTDTQYF.

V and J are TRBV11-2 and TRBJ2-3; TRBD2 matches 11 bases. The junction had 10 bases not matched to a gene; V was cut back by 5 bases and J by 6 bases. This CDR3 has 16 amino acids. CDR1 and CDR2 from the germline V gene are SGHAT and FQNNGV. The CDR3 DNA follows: TGTGCCAGCAGCCCCTACGGGACTAGCGGCGGCGATACGCAGTATTTT. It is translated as CASSPYGTSGGDTQYF.

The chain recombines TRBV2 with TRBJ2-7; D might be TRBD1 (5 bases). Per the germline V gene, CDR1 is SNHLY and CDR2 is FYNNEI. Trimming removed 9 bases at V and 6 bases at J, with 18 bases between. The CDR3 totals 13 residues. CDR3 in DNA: TGTGCCAGTGATGGGCAGGGAAGGCTCGAGCAGTACTTC. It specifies CASDGQGRLEQYF.

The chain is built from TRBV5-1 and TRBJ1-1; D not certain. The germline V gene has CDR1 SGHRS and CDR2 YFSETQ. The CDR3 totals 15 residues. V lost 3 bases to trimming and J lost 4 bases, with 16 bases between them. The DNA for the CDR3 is TGCGCCAGCAGCTACCCTGAGGGTACGGGCACTGAAGCTTTCTTT. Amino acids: CASSYPEGTGTEAFF.

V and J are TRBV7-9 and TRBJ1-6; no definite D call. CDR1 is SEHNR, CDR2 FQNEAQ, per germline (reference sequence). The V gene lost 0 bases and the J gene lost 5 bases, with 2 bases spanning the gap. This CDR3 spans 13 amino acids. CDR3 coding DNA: TGTGCCAGCAGCTTAGCGGATAATTCACCCCTCCACTTT. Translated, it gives CASSLADNSPLHF.

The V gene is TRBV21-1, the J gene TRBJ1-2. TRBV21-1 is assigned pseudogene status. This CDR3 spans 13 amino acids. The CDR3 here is CASSKGRGGGYTF. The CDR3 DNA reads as TGTGCCAGCAGCAAAGGCCGCGGAGGAGGCTACACCTTC.

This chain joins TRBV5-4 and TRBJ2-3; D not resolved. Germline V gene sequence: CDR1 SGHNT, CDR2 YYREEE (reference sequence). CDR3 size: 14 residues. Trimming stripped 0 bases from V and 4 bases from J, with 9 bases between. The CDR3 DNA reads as TGTGCCAGCAGCTTGGACCCGATAGCAGATACGCAGTATTTT. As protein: CASSLDPIADTQYF. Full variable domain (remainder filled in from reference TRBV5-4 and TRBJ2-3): ETGVTQSPTHLIKTRGQQVTLRCSSQSGHNTVSWYQQALGQGPQFIFQYYREEENGRGNFPPRFSGLQFPNYSSELNVNALELDDSALYLCASSLDPIADTQYFGPGTRLTVL.

For the CDR3, the DNA is TGCGCCAGCACTAGCGGGCCCGAGACCCAAGAGACCCAGTACTTC. The encoded protein is CASTSGPETQETQYF. The chain uses TRBV5-1 and TRBJ2-5; 8 positions agree with TRBD2. Germline CDR1 is SGHRS and CDR2 is YFSETQ. V shed 6 bases, J shed 1 base, and the junction held 8 bases outside the gene matches. This CDR3 comprises 15 residues.

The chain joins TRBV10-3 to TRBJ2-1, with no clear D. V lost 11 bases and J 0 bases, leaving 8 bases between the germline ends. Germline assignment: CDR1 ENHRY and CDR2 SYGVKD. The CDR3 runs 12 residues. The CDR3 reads CASRSSYNEQFF. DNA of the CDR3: TGTGCCTCTCGGAGCTCCTACAATGAGCAGTTCTTC.